This T cell receptor beta chain was recovered during a study of T cells in Graves' hyperthyroidism and ophthalmopathy. This CDR3 contains 13 residues. Trimming shortened V by 5 bases and J by 8 bases, and 13 bases separated the two germline ends. It was RNA transcripts that yielded the amplified TCR beta CDR3 regions. TCR CDR3 regions were first amplified by RT-PCR with HTBI primers. TCRdb re-called the multiplex PCR reads through MiXCR, storing one row per CDR3 protein. The sample contains some 350,000 distinct CDR3 sequences, 15% to 19% of which appear only once. This clonotype was picked up many times.

J is TRBJ2-4 and V is TRBV12-3 or TRBV12-4; no clear D. The sequenced sample was blood. This TCR was recovered from a young woman with Graves' hyperthyroidism that later progressed to Graves' ophthalmopathy. The CDR3 DNA sequence: TGTGCCAGCAGTACGGGCGACTGGGACATTCAGTACTTC. Amino acid sequence: CASSTGDWDIQYF.